The rows below give T cell receptor beta chains drawn from one sample of a study of TIL therapy for anti-PD-1-resistant metastatic lung cancer. TCRdb's table, derived via immunoSEQ multiplex PCR, lists solely in-frame clones and lacks some. The table has tens of thousands of clones, around 80% seen once. The sample in question was blood, obtained at baseline. The receptor source for this set is a man between 65 and 85 years old with non-small cell lung cancer. Each CDR3 is given with its conserved first and last residue. A D gene is named only where the DNA matches it firmly. The size entry is marked missing in some rows and otherwise reads once, few, many or a size class.

CDR3	DNA	V	J	D	size
CASSQDNARGYGYTF	TGTGCCAGCAGCCAAGATAATGCCAGGGGCTATGGCTACACCTTC	TRBV14	TRBJ1-2	NA	few
CASSSGAAPYEQYF	TGTGCCAGCAGTTCCGGGGCCGCACCCTACGAGCAGTACTTC	TRBV28	TRBJ2-7	NA	few
CASSPSGMRSEQYF	TGTGCCAGCAGCCCGAGCGGGATGCGTTCCGAGCAGTACTTC	TRBV4-2	TRBJ2-7	TRBD2	NA
CASSPPEGRETQYF	TGTGCCAGCTCACCACCGGAGGGGCGAGAGACCCAGTACTTC	TRBV18	TRBJ2-5	NA	NA
CASTDWARGETQYF	TGTGCCAGTACCGATTGGGCTAGAGGAGAGACCCAGTACTTC	TRBV19	TRBJ2-5	NA	NA
CASSPTRQGRYEQYF	TGTGCCAGCAGCCCCACCCGGCAGGGGCGCTACGAGCAGTACTTC	TRBV28	TRBJ2-7	NA	few
CASSYSTPGELFF	TGTGCCAGCAGTTACTCGACTCCCGGGGAGCTGTTTTTT	TRBV6-5	TRBJ2-2	NA	NA
CASSLMRAGGGSNEKLFF	TGTGCCAGCAGCTTAATGCGGGCAGGGGGCGGCTCTAATGAAAAACTGTTTTTT	TRBV7-2	TRBJ1-4	TRBD1	NA
CASSSNSYGYTF	TGTGCCAGCAGCTCAAACAGCTATGGCTACACCTTC	TRBV5-4	TRBJ1-2	NA	NA
CAWSVVSSSYNEQFF	TGTGCCTGGAGTGTAGTTTCGAGCTCCTACAATGAGCAGTTCTTC	TRBV30	TRBJ2-1	NA	NA
CATSRDPQANEQFF	TGTGCCACCAGCAGAGATCCACAGGCCAATGAGCAGTTCTTC	TRBV15	TRBJ2-1	NA	NA
CASSLALGLAGVETQYF	TGTGCCAGCAGCTTGGCCCTCGGACTAGCGGGAGTAGAGACCCAGTACTTC	TRBV5-8	TRBJ2-5	TRBD2	NA
CASSSTKAGNTIYF	TGTGCCAGCAGCTCGACCAAGGCTGGAAACACCATATATTTT	TRBV11-2	TRBJ1-3	NA	few
CASSLGRGREKLFF	TGTGCCAGCAGTTTGGGCAGGGGGCGTGAAAAACTGTTTTTT	TRBV28	TRBJ1-4	TRBD1	few
CATSRAGTKGNTIYF	TGTGCCACCAGCAGAGCCGGGACAAAGGGAAACACCATATATTTT	TRBV15	TRBJ1-3	NA	once
CASSFTENTEAFF	TGTGCCAGCAGCTTCACGGAGAACACTGAAGCTTTCTTT	TRBV5-4	TRBJ1-1	NA	NA
CASSEAGLLAKNIQYF	TGTGCCAGCAGTGAAGCTGGACTCCTAGCCAAAAACATTCAGTACTTC	TRBV6-1	TRBJ2-4	NA	NA
CASSRGVTNTGELFF	TGTGCCAGCAGCAGGGGGGTAACGAACACCGGGGAGCTGTTTTTT	TRBV2	TRBJ2-2	NA	NA
CASSLAQEGYTF	TGTGCCAGCAGCTTAGCACAGGAAGGCTACACCTTC	TRBV7-9	TRBJ1-2	NA	NA
CASSGGTGGYNEQFF	TGTGCCAGCAGCGGAGGGACAGGGGGCTACAATGAGCAGTTCTTC	TRBV9	TRBJ2-1	TRBD1	NA
CASSFGQIYGYTF	TGTGCCAGCAGCTTCGGACAGATTTATGGCTACACCTTC	TRBV5-4	TRBJ1-2	NA	NA
CSVAGKAAGNTIYF	TGCAGCGTTGCTGGAAAGGCGGCTGGAAACACCATATATTTT	TRBV29-1	TRBJ1-3	NA	NA
CASSPPEGHSPQYF	TGTGCCAGCAGCCCGCCCGAGGGACACTCGCCGCAGTACTTC	TRBV27	TRBJ2-7	NA	few
CASTSWGGTYEQYF	TGTGCCAGCACGTCGTGGGGTGGTACCTACGAGCAGTACTTC	TRBV2	TRBJ2-7	NA	NA
CASRNSNRGTEAFF	TGTGCCAGCAGGAACAGCAACAGGGGTACTGAAGCTTTCTTT	TRBV6-1	TRBJ1-1	TRBD1	few
CATGGSLYNEQFF	TGTGCCACCGGCGGGAGTCTCTACAATGAGCAGTTCTTC	TRBV6-5	TRBJ2-1	TRBD2	NA
CARKRWGNYEQYF	TGCGCCAGGAAGCGATGGGGTAACTACGAGCAGTACTTC	TRBV5-1	TRBJ2-7	NA	NA
CASSLAGGDSETQYF	TGCGCCAGCAGCTTGGCAGGGGGCGATTCGGAGACCCAGTACTTC	TRBV5-1	TRBJ2-5	TRBD1	NA
CASSRPGQGWDGYTF	TGTGCCAGCAGTCGGCCGGGACAGGGATGGGATGGCTACACCTTC	TRBV27	TRBJ1-2	TRBD1	NA
CASSYATVLNTEAFF	TGTGCCAGCAGTTACGCAACAGTTTTGAACACTGAAGCTTTCTTT	TRBV6-5	TRBJ1-1	NA	NA